This TCR beta chain was profiled in a study of cytomegalovirus exposure and HLA in healthy donors. PCR used 60 Vbeta primers and 13 Jbeta primers. Here immunoSEQ multiplex PCR was the method, and the copy in TCRdb shows in-frame clones only, minus some. The sample includes around 130,000 clones, roughly four fifths of them seen just once. Trimming pared 5 bases from V and 5 bases from J, leaving 19 bases between. The CDR3 consists of 15 residues. Looked up from germline, CDR1 is SGHTA and CDR2 is FQGTGA. The chain employs TRBV7-3 and TRBJ2-7, with a tentative D call TRBD1 (5 bases). The sequenced material came from PBMCs. The TCR sequence derives from a male donor in good health and CMV-seropositive. In DNA form, the CDR3 reads TGTGCCAGCAGCCCAACGGGCCAGGGCAAAGACGAGCAGTACTTC. This gives the protein CASSPTGQGKDEQYF.